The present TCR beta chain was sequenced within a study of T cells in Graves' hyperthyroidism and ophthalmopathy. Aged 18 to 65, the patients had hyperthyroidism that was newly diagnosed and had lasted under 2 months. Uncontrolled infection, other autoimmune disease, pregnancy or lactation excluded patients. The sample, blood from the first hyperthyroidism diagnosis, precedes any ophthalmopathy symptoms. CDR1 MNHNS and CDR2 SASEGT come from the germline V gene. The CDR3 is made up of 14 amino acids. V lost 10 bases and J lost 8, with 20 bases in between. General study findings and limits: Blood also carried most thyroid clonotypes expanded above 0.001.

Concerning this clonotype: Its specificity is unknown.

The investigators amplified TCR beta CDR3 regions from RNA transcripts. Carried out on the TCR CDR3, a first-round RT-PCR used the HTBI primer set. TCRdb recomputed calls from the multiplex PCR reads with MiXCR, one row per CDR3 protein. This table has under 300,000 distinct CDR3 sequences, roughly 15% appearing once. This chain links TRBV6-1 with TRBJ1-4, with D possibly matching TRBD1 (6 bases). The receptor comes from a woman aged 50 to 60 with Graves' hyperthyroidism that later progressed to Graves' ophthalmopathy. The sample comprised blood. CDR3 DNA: TGTGCCACCAAACCCGCAGGGGATCGGGAAAAACTGTTTTTT. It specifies CATKPAGDREKLFF.